These 29 T cell receptor beta chains came from one sample sequenced in a study of CD8 T cells in Susac syndrome. Random hexamers were used to reverse transcribe 0.5 to 1 ug of RNA. TCRdb re-analysed the immunoSEQ multiplex PCR reads in MiXCR, keeping a single row per CDR3 protein. The sample contains more than 90,000 distinct CDR3 sequences, about 92% of which appear only once. Specimen: CD4+ T cells from PBMCs. Receptors originate from a human donor with multiple sclerosis.

The chain is built from TRBV7-2 and TRBJ1-1; 7 positions agree with TRBD1. From germline, CDR1 is SGHTA and CDR2 FQGNSA. V lost 1 base, J lost 1 base, and 3 bases stayed unmatched. The CDR3 is 15 residues long. CDR3 DNA: TGTGCCAGCAGCTTAGAAGGGACAGCGAACACTGAAGCTTTCTTT. Its translation: CASSLEGTANTEAFF.

This chain connects TRBV4-3 to TRBJ1-2, with unresolved D. The germline CDR1 and CDR2 sequences are LGHNA and YSLEER. The CDR3 runs 15 residues. The V and J ends lost 0 bases and 3 bases respectively, with 11 bases between them. The DNA for the CDR3 is TGCGCCAGCAGCCAAGAGAAGCTACCGGACTATGGCTACACCTTC. The encoded protein is CASSQEKLPDYGYTF.

This sequence joins TRBV15 and TRBJ2-3; TRBD1 aligns across 7 bases. The CDR3 loop spans 16 amino acids. Germline lookup yields CDR1 LNHNV and CDR2 YYDKDF (reference sequence). V lost 3 bases, J lost 0 bases, and 6 bases stayed unmatched. The CDR3 reads CATSRDGTASTDTQYF. CDR3 nucleotides: TGTGCCACCAGCAGGGACGGGACAGCAAGCACAGATACGCAGTATTTT.

V usage is TRBV30 and J usage is TRBJ1-5; D ambiguous. The germline V gene encodes CDR1 GTSNPN and CDR2 SVGIG (reference sequence). Between the trimmed V and J ends, which lost 1 base and 9 bases, there was a span of 7 bases. The CDR3 is 11 residues long. DNA of the CDR3: TGTGCCTGGAGTGGGTTTAGGCCCCAGCATTTT. It translates to CAWSGFRPQHF.

The chain carries TRBV11-3 and TRBJ2-7; the match to TRBD1 covers 11 bases. CDR1 is SGHNT and CDR2 is YENEEA in the germline V gene. J was trimmed by 6 bases and V by 4 bases; bases with no gene match: 8. This CDR3 comprises 15 residues. The CDR3 DNA reads TGTGCCAGCAGCTCCCGGACAGGGGGCTATGGCGAGCAGTACTTC. It translates to CASSSRTGGYGEQYF.

The V gene is TRBV18, the J gene TRBJ1-4; weak D call: TRBD1 (5 bases). Germline loops: CDR1 KGHSH, CDR2 LQKENI. Trimming removed 2 bases at V and 3 bases at J, with 13 bases between. The CDR3 runs 16 residues. Here the CDR3 DNA reads TGTGCCAGCTCACCAACAGGACCCTCAGCTAATGAAAAACTGTTTTTT. Residues: CASSPTGPSANEKLFF.

V gene TRBV2 combines with J gene TRBJ1-2; D uncertain. Trimming pared 7 bases from V and 6 bases from J, leaving 12 bases between. The CDR3 extends over 12 amino acids. Germline CDR1 reads SNHLY; CDR2 reads FYNNEI. The CDR3: CASILQENGYTF. For the CDR3, the DNA is TGTGCCAGCATCCTCCAGGAAAATGGCTACACCTTC.

The rearrangement links TRBV3-1 to TRBJ2-3; D remains ambiguous. Germline lookup yields CDR1 LGHDT and CDR2 YNNKEL (reference sequence). V lost 8 bases and J 0 bases, leaving 18 bases between the germline ends. This CDR3 has 16 amino acids. The CDR3 DNA is TGTGCCAGCTCCCGGGCTAACCCGACTAGCACAGATACGCAGTATTTT. Translated, it gives CASSRANPTSTDTQYF.

J is TRBJ1-4 and V is TRBV28; D is ambiguous. Trimming took 2 bases from V and 6 from J, leaving 13 bases between them. This CDR3 region has 15 residues. Per germline, CDR1 MDHEN and CDR2 SYDVKM. The CDR3 loop reads CASSLALGVYEKLFF. The CDR3 nucleotides are TGTGCCAGCAGTTTAGCCTTGGGCGTTTATGAAAAACTGTTTTTT.

V usage is TRBV11-1 and J usage is TRBJ1-4; D possibly corresponds to TRBD1 (5 bases). The CDR3 runs 16 residues. Germline CDR1 and CDR2: SGHAT and FQDESV (reference sequence). V lost 5 bases, J lost 3 bases, and 16 bases lay in between. CDR3 region: CASSIRRDGPNEKLFF. The CDR3, as DNA: TGTGCCAGCAGCATCAGGAGGGACGGACCTAATGAAAAACTGTTTTTT.

The rearrangement joins TRBV5-1 to TRBJ2-1; D gene ambiguous. The V end was cut by 0 bases, the J end by 2 bases, with 3 bases between. Germline-derived CDR1 and CDR2 are SGHRS and YFSETQ. The CDR3 spans 13 residues. CDR3 loop: CASSLDTYNEQFF. As DNA, the CDR3 is TGCGCCAGCAGCTTGGACACCTACAATGAGCAGTTCTTC.

The DNA for the CDR3 is TGTGCCTGGACGCTGACAGGGGGCAACGAGCAGTACTTC. Translation: CAWTLTGGNEQYF. The chain employs TRBV30 and TRBJ2-7, with 10 bases lining up with TRBD1. CDR3 size: 13 residues. CDR1 and CDR2 (germline): GTSNPN, SVGIG (reference sequence). V was pared by 4 bases and J by 5 bases, with 5 bases of the junction left unmatched.

This chain connects TRBV20-1 to TRBJ1-4, with D tentatively TRBD1 (5 bases). From germline, CDR1 is DFQATT and CDR2 SNEGSKA (reference sequence). This CDR3 is built from 14 residues. With 6 bases removed from V and 7 bases from J, the gap between germline ends came to 18 bases. The CDR3 bases are TGCAGTGCCCACACACCGGGACTGGGTGAAAAACTGTTTTTT. Its translation: CSAHTPGLGEKLFF.

The V and J genes are TRBV2 and TRBJ1-1; D gene ambiguous. The CDR3 extends over 11 amino acids. Germline values: CDR1 SNHLY, CDR2 FYNNEI. The germline V and J ends were trimmed by 10 bases and 3 bases, with 9 bases remaining between them. The chain's CDR3 is CATLGDTEAFF. As DNA, the CDR3 is TGTGCCACCCTAGGTGACACTGAAGCTTTCTTT.

The rearrangement links TRBV20-1 to TRBJ2-3; 7 nucleotides align to TRBD1. This CDR3 is 15 amino acids long. J lost 0 bases, V lost 1 base, and 4 bases had no gene match. Looked up from germline, CDR1 is DFQATT and CDR2 is SNEGSKA (reference sequence). The CDR3 sequence: CSARGGQLSTDTQYF. DNA for the CDR3: TGCAGTGCTAGAGGGGGACAGCTTAGCACAGATACGCAGTATTTT.

The chain carries TRBV5-1 and TRBJ2-7, with D uncertain. V gave up 1 base and J gave up 2 bases, with 7 bases separating them. The CDR3 is 13 residues long. From germline, CDR1 is SGHRS and CDR2 YFSETQ. The CDR3 nucleotides read TGCGCCAGCAGCTTGTCAGGAACCTACGAGCAGTACTTC. It is translated as CASSLSGTYEQYF.

The V call is TRBV7-9, the J call TRBJ2-2; 8 bases agree with TRBD1. Trimming removed 5 bases from V and 4 bases from J; junction bases left unmatched: 6. Germline V gives CDR1 SEHNR, CDR2 FQNEAQ (reference sequence). The CDR3 has 15 amino acids. The CDR3 bases are TGTGCCAGCAGCATAAGACAGGGGTCCACCGGGGAGCTGTTTTTT. Residues: CASSIRQGSTGELFF.

The J gene is TRBJ1-6, the V gene TRBV20-1, with a possible D match to TRBD1 (5 bases). Per germline, CDR1 DFQATT and CDR2 SNEGSKA (reference sequence). The CDR3 covers 14 residues. In DNA, the CDR3 is TGCGGGGCTGGGGGGGAAATCCATAATTCACCCCTCCACTTT. Protein: CGAGGEIHNSPLHF.

The CDR3 loop is CATSSSSGGLQETQYF. For the CDR3, the DNA is TGTGCCACCAGTTCCTCTAGCGGGGGGCTTCAAGAGACCCAGTACTTC. The rearrangement uses TRBV24-1 and TRBJ2-5, with 11 positions matching TRBD2. The V gene end was trimmed by 6 bases and the J gene end by 2 bases; junction bases not matched to a gene: 7. CDR1 and CDR2 from the germline V gene are KGHDR and SFDVKD. This CDR3 spans 16 amino acids.

This rearrangement joins TRBV20-1 to TRBJ1-2; perhaps TRBD1 as D (5 bases). Trimming took 5 bases from V and 5 from J, leaving 18 bases between them. Germline lookup yields CDR1 DFQATT and CDR2 SNEGSKA (reference sequence). This CDR3 spans 14 amino acids. CDR3 sequence reads: CSAGPGQGNYGYTF. The CDR3 nucleotides read TGCAGTGCTGGGCCTGGGCAGGGAAATTATGGCTACACCTTC.

This clonotype was seen a single time. The V gene is TRBV5-1, the J gene TRBJ1-1; maybe TRBD1 (6 bases). The CDR3 runs to 15 residues. Per the germline V gene, CDR1 is SGHRS and CDR2 is YFSETQ. V gave up 2 bases and J gave up 0 bases, with 11 bases separating them. The CDR3 sequence is CASSLPDRLNTEAFF. The CDR3, as DNA: TGCGCCAGCAGCTTACCGGACAGACTGAACACTGAAGCTTTCTTT. The variable domain in full, with the rest retrieved from reference TRBV5-1 and TRBJ1-1, is KAGVTQTPRYLIKTRGQQVTLSCSPISGHRSVSWYQQTPGQGLQFLFEYFSETQRNKGNFPGRFSGRQFSNSRSEMNVSTLELGDSALYLCASSLPDRLNTEAFFGQGTRLTVV.

The chain combines TRBV14 with TRBJ1-6, with D possibly TRBD1 on 5 matching bases. Germline V gene data show CDR1 as SGHDN and CDR2 as FVKESK. CDR3 length: 15 residues. The V and J ends lost 8 bases and 7 bases respectively, with 18 bases between them. The CDR3: CASSLSGTTNSPLHF. CDR3 nucleotide sequence: TGTGCCAGCTCGCTCTCCGGGACTACCAATTCACCCCTCCACTTT. The variable domain in full, with the rest retrieved from reference TRBV14 and TRBJ1-6, is EAGVTQFPSHSVIEKGQTVTLRCDPISGHDNLYWYRRVMGKEIKFLLHFVKESKQDESGMPNNRFLAERTGGTYSTLKVQPAELEDSGVYFCASSLSGTTNSPLHFGNGTRLTVT.

This sequence joins TRBV6-2 or TRBV6-3 and TRBJ2-7, with 14 bases aligning to TRBD2. Trimming took 6 bases from V and 0 from J; bases not matched to a gene: 4. The CDR3 length is 16 residues. Germline V lookup: CDR1 MNHEY, CDR2 SVGEGT. CDR3 sequence: CASREGTSGSSYEQYF. The DNA for the CDR3 is TGTGCCAGCAGGGAGGGGACTAGCGGGAGCTCCTACGAGCAGTACTTC.

The chain has TRBV24-1 and TRBJ1-2; D uncertain. This CDR3 has 14 amino acids. Deletions cut 2 bases from V and 1 base from J, with 7 bases between. CDR1 KGHDR and CDR2 SFDVKD come from the germline V gene. The CDR3 nucleotides are TGTGCCACCAGTGATTCGCCTTTTAACTATGGCTACACCTTC. It translates to CATSDSPFNYGYTF.

J is TRBJ2-7 and V is TRBV20-1; 11 bases align to TRBD1. Trimming removed 5 bases from V and 0 bases from J; junction bases left unmatched: 0. Germline CDR1 is DFQATT and CDR2 is SNEGSKA (reference sequence). The CDR3 covers 13 residues. CDR3 in DNA: TGCAGTGCTGGGACAGGGGGCTCCTACGAGCAGTACTTC. This gives the protein CSAGTGGSYEQYF.

Details on this clonotype: A read error may account for a junction end that differs from germline. The chain employs TRBV29-1 and TRBJ1-1; a possible D gene is TRBD1 (5 bases). From germline, CDR1 is SQVTM and CDR2 ANQGSEA. The CDR3 sequence is 11 residues long. The CDR3 protein is CSVEAGTEVFF. The CDR3 region has the DNA TGCAGCGTGGAAGCAGGGACTGAAGTTTTCTTT.

The J gene is TRBJ1-1, the V gene TRBV2, with no clear D. The CDR3 is 11 amino acids. Trimming shortened V by 7 bases and J by 0 bases, and 3 bases separated the two germline ends. The germline V gene encodes CDR1 SNHLY and CDR2 FYNNEI. CDR3 DNA sequence: TGTGCCAGCACCGTGAACACTGAAGCTTTCTTT. This encodes CASTVNTEAFF. The full variable domain, completed using reference TRBV2 and TRBJ1-1, is EPEVTQTPSHQVTQMGQEVILRCVPISNHLYFYWYRQILGQKVEFLVSFYNNEISEKSEIFDDQFSVERPDGSNFTLKIRSTKLEDSAMYFCASTVNTEAFFGQGTRLTVV.

The genes are TRBV19 and TRBJ1-6; D gene unclear. Trimming removed 7 bases at V and 7 bases at J, with 11 bases between. The CDR3 contains 13 residues. Germline CDR1 LNHDA, CDR2 SQIVND (reference sequence). CDR3 loop: CASKVHRNSPLHF. The CDR3 DNA follows: TGTGCCAGTAAGGTCCATCGGAATTCACCCCTCCACTTT.

The rearrangement uses TRBV7-9 and TRBJ2-1; perhaps TRBD1 as D (5 bases). V was cut by 3 bases and J by 6 bases, with 9 bases left in between. The CDR3 covers 13 residues. Germline assignment: CDR1 SEHNR and CDR2 FQNEAQ (reference sequence). Here the CDR3 reads CASSFEGVNEQFF. For the CDR3, the DNA is TGTGCCAGCAGCTTCGAAGGGGTCAATGAGCAGTTCTTC. Variable domain in full (rest from reference TRBV7-9 and TRBJ2-1): DTGVSQNPRHKITKRGQNVTFRCDPISEHNRLYWYRQTLGQGPEFLTYFQNEAQLEKSRLLSDRFSAERPKGSFSTLEIQRTEQGDSAMYLCASSFEGVNEQFFGPGTRLTVL.